A selection of T cell receptor beta chains follows, all from one sample in a study of identical twins. TCRdb reanalysed the 5' RACE reads using MiXCR and keeps one entry per CDR3 protein. The sample yields hundreds of thousands of distinct CDR3 sequences, less than 10% seen once. The data were also submitted as part of a second study, on yellow fever vaccine responses in identical twins.

Sequenced material: PBMCs. The receptors were gathered from a woman aged 18-29 years in good health. Each CDR3 is given with its conserved first and last residue. A D gene is named only where the DNA matches it firmly. Clone size is stated in some rows and not others, as once, few, many or a class when expanded.

d_call clone_size j_call v_call cdr3_aa cdr3_nt
TRBD1 many TRBJ1-4 TRBV29-1 CSVVTGNEKLFF TGCAGCGTCGTGACAGGGAATGAAAAACTGTTTTTT
TRBD2 many TRBJ2-1 TRBV5-1 CASSLTLAGGRLDNEQFF TGCGCCAGCAGCTTGACCTTAGCGGGGGGCCGCCTCGACAATGAGCAGTTCTTC
. many TRBJ2-1 TRBV5-1 CASSFPGQGGNEQFF TGCGCCAGCAGCTTTCCGGGTCAGGGGGGCAATGAGCAGTTCTTC
. many TRBJ2-1 TRBV6-2/TRBV6-3 CASSLRPKVASHEQFF TGTGCCAGCAGTCTCAGACCGAAGGTGGCATCGCATGAGCAGTTCTTC
. few TRBJ2-3 TRBV5-1 CASSLIPDTTDTQYF TGCGCCAGCAGCCTAATCCCGGACACCACAGATACGCAGTATTTT
TRBD1 many TRBJ2-7 TRBV12-3/TRBV12-4 CASSTGTGSYEQYF TGTGCCAGCAGTACCGGGACAGGGTCTTACGAGCAGTACTTC
. many TRBJ2-3 TRBV7-9 CASSFFGERYTDTQYF TGTGCCAGCAGCTTCTTCGGGGAGCGGTACACAGATACGCAGTATTTT
TRBD2 . TRBJ2-5 TRBV4-1 CASSPTISGGASETQYF TGCGCCAGCAGCCCAACAATTAGCGGGGGGGCCTCAGAGACCCAGTACTTC
TRBD2 few TRBJ2-1 TRBV20-1 CSAELAGTSSYNEQFF TGCAGTGCAGAACTAGCGGGGACAAGCTCCTACAATGAGCAGTTCTTC
TRBD1 many TRBJ2-3 TRBV12-3/TRBV12-4 CASRHRGTSTDTQYF TGTGCCAGCAGGCACAGGGGGACAAGCACAGATACGCAGTATTTT
. . TRBJ1-4 TRBV7-8 CASSLFPRGTTNEKLFF TGTGCCAGCAGCTTATTTCCTAGAGGGACAACTAATGAAAAACTGTTTTTT
. . TRBJ2-3 TRBV5-1 CASSRLGQGGTDTQYF TGCGCCAGCAGCCGGCTGGGGCAGGGAGGTACAGATACGCAGTATTTT
. . TRBJ2-2 TRBV5-5 CASSLYSGGELFF TGTGCCAGCAGCTTATACAGCGGCGGGGAGCTGTTTTTT
TRBD2 many TRBJ2-1 TRBV6-2/TRBV6-3 CASSPGLAGEQFF TGCGCCAGCAGCCCGGGACTAGCGGGCGAGCAGTTCTTC
TRBD2 many TRBJ2-1 TRBV7-9 CASSFGTSDYNEQFF TGTGCCAGCAGCTTTGGGACTAGCGACTACAATGAGCAGTTCTTC
. few TRBJ1-3 TRBV7-9 CASSMLPGVADTIYF TGTGCCAGCAGCATGCTCCCGGGGGTCGCGGACACCATATATTTT
. many TRBJ2-7 TRBV6-5 CASSYSKLSSYEQYF TGTGCCAGCAGTTACTCGAAACTAAGCTCCTACGAGCAGTACTTC
. many TRBJ2-1 TRBV6-5 CASSYGLATDNEQFF TGTGCCAGCAGTTACGGGCTAGCGACCGACAATGAGCAGTTCTTC
TRBD1 many TRBJ2-3 TRBV29-1 CSVTGTGGGNGDTQYF TGCAGCGTTACCGGGACAGGGGGAGGTAATGGAGATACGCAGTATTTT
TRBD2 . TRBJ2-3 TRBV4-2 CASSQDRLAGSTDTQYF TGTGCCAGCAGCCAGGATAGACTAGCGGGGAGCACAGATACGCAGTATTTT
. few TRBJ2-3 TRBV20-1 CSARAPPRDTQYF TGCAGTGCTAGAGCCCCCCCCCGAGATACGCAGTATTTT
TRBD2 many TRBJ2-5 TRBV10-3 CAISDPSGGAVTQYF TGTGCCATCAGTGATCCGTCCGGGGGGGCGGTGACCCAGTACTTC
. few TRBJ2-1 TRBV4-2 CASSQRRGAVDEQFF TGTGCCAGCAGCCAACGACGGGGGGCGGTAGATGAGCAGTTCTTC
. few TRBJ2-2 TRBV9 CASSKITGELFF TGTGCCAGCAGCAAGATTACCGGGGAGCTGTTTTTT
TRBD1 few TRBJ2-3 TRBV12-3/TRBV12-4 CASSPWGWGQSTDTQYF TGTGCCAGCAGTCCCTGGGGCTGGGGACAGTCCACAGATACGCAGTATTTT
. once TRBJ1-6 TRBV12-3/TRBV12-4 CASRTLGVSPLHF TGTGCCAGCAGAACGCTAGGGGTTTCACCCCTCCACTTT
. many TRBJ2-2 TRBV7-3 CASSSGTTGELFF TGTGCCAGCAGCTCCGGGACTACCGGGGAGCTGTTTTTT
. many TRBJ2-2 TRBV29-1 CSVGVPGELFF TGCAGCGTTGGGGTTCCCGGGGAGCTGTTTTTT
. many TRBJ2-1 TRBV9 CASSGLPGNEQFF TGTGCCAGCAGCGGTTTACCCGGCAATGAGCAGTTCTTC
TRBD2 . TRBJ2-7 TRBV2 CASSAGLAGYTYEQYF TGTGCCAGCAGTGCGGGACTAGCGGGATATACCTACGAGCAGTACTTC
TRBD2 few TRBJ2-1 TRBV11-2 CASSLGLAGARSRNEQFF TGTGCCAGCAGCTTAGGTCTAGCGGGGGCCAGGAGTCGGAATGAGCAGTTCTTC
TRBD2 few TRBJ2-1 TRBV24-1 CATSDLWTSNNEQFF TGTGCCACCAGTGATTTGTGGACTAGCAATAATGAGCAGTTCTTC
TRBD2 . TRBJ2-1 TRBV14 CASSQAVGTSGVSSYNEQFF TGTGCCAGCAGCCAAGCAGTCGGGACTAGCGGGGTGAGCTCCTACAATGAGCAGTTCTTC
TRBD2 many TRBJ2-5 TRBV6-1 CASREAGRQETQYF TGTGCCAGCAGAGAAGCGGGGCGCCAAGAGACCCAGTACTTC
TRBD2 . TRBJ2-1 TRBV7-9 CASSFGSGGYNEQFF TGTGCCAGCAGCTTTGGTAGCGGGGGCTACAATGAGCAGTTCTTC
TRBD2 . TRBJ2-7 TRBV14 CASSQDLRNPSGRGGFSSYEQYF TGTGCCAGCAGCCAAGATTTACGAAACCCCAGCGGGAGAGGGGGATTTAGCTCCTACGAGCAGTACTTC
TRBD1 few TRBJ1-6 TRBV3-1 CASSQGQGYSPLHF TGTGCCAGCAGCCAAGGACAGGGCTATTCACCCCTCCACTTT
. many TRBJ2-1 TRBV6-2/TRBV6-3 CASSYGASSYNEQFF TGTGCCAGCAGTTATGGCGCAAGCTCCTACAATGAGCAGTTCTTC
TRBD2 many TRBJ2-5 TRBV20-1 CSASSTSGLETQYF TGCAGTGCTTCCTCGACTAGCGGGTTGGAGACCCAGTACTTC
. . TRBJ2-4 TRBV4-1 CASSQDSLFRWAKNIQYF TGCGCCAGCAGCCAAGATTCTCTCTTCCGGTGGGCCAAAAACATTCAGTACTTC
. many TRBJ2-3 TRBV12-3/TRBV12-4 CASSLGGTLDTQYF TGTGCCAGCAGTTTAGGGGGGACACTAGATACGCAGTATTTT
. many TRBJ2-1 TRBV6-6 CASTPGLGNEQFF TGTGCCAGCACTCCGGGGCTGGGCAATGAGCAGTTCTTC
TRBD1 many TRBJ2-7 TRBV5-1 CASSLTGDRSYEQYF TGCGCCAGCAGCTTAACAGGGGACCGATCCTACGAGCAGTACTTC
. many TRBJ2-1 TRBV12-3/TRBV12-4 CASSKRVPYNEQFF TGTGCCAGCAGCAAAAGGGTGCCCTACAATGAGCAGTTCTTC
TRBD1 many TRBJ1-2 TRBV7-9 CASSRSGDSVRYGYTF TGTGCCAGCAGCCGTTCGGGGGACAGTGTCCGCTATGGCTACACCTTC
. many TRBJ2-7 TRBV14 CASNPGQTRSEQYF TGTGCCAGCAATCCGGGACAAACTCGTAGCGAGCAGTACTTC
TRBD1 few TRBJ1-5 TRBV28 CASSLTGTGNQPQHF TGTGCCAGCAGTCTTACCGGGACAGGGAATCAGCCCCAGCATTTT
. . TRBJ1-1 TRBV7-2 CASSLGFIPNTEAFF TGTGCCAGCAGCTTAGGCTTCATCCCGAACACTGAAGCTTTCTTT
. many TRBJ2-1 TRBV29-1 CSVDRLDGADRGAANEQFF TGCAGCGTTGATAGGTTGGACGGTGCAGATAGGGGGGCCGCCAATGAGCAGTTCTTC
. . TRBJ2-1 TRBV20-1 CSALKEGGLYNEQFF TGCAGTGCTCTTAAGGAGGGGGGCCTCTACAATGAGCAGTTCTTC
. . TRBJ2-5 TRBV5-5 CASSLTTPPTQYF TGTGCCAGCAGCTTGACTACGCCCCCGACCCAGTACTTC
. . TRBJ1-2 TRBV20-1 CSAGTGTTFSGYTF TGCAGTGCCGGCACCGGGACAACATTTAGTGGCTACACCTTC
TRBD1 few TRBJ2-6 TRBV4-2 CASSRARQGVSSGANVLTF TGTGCCAGCAGCCGAGCCCGACAGGGTGTTAGTTCTGGGGCCAACGTCCTGACTTTC
. few TRBJ1-6 TRBV7-6 CASSLERSPLHF TGTGCCAGCAGCTTAGAACGTTCACCCCTCCACTTT
. . TRBJ2-7 TRBV6-5 CASSYSAGTSDTYEQYF TGTGCCAGCAGTTACTCGGCGGGGACGTCAGACACCTACGAGCAGTACTTC
. . TRBJ2-4 TRBV7-2 CASSSAIRYQYF TGTGCCAGCAGCTCGGCCATCCGTTATCAGTACTTC
. . TRBJ2-3 TRBV5-1 CASSLTPNFSDTQYF TGCGCCAGCAGCTTGACCCCAAATTTTTCCGATACGCAGTATTTT
. many TRBJ1-2 TRBV13 CASSLGQDYGYTF TGTGCCAGCAGCTTAGGCCAGGACTATGGCTACACCTTC